The sequence of this T cell receptor beta chain was determined in a study of early T cells in non-severe SARS-CoV-2 infection. Study overall: Unsorted whole blood bulk RNA was sequenced, with unpaired chains.

The CDR3 consists of 14 residues. Germline V gene sequence: CDR1 MNHEY, CDR2 SMNVEV (reference sequence). The trim removed 5 bases at V and 4 bases at J, leaving 4 bases unmatched. TCRdb used MiXCR to reprocess the 5' RACE reads, holding one entry per CDR3 protein. The sample includes 70,000 to 85,000 distinct CDR3 sequences, around 10% seen only once; the top ten take 2.6%. The chain couples TRBV27 to TRBJ1-2, with 10 positions matching TRBD1. Sequenced sample: whole blood. This receptor was taken from an adult who was a healthcare worker with PCR-confirmed SARS-CoV-2 infection or an uninfected control (not recorded which). The CDR3: CASSKGTGVYGYTF. In DNA, the CDR3 is TGTGCCAGCAGTAAGGGGACAGGGGTCTATGGCTACACCTTC.